Following are 22 T cell receptor beta chains from one sample sequenced in a study of blood T cell repertoires in COVID-19. Some clones are missing from TCRdb's copy, which holds only in-frame ones; the method was immunoSEQ multiplex PCR. There are 150,000 to 200,000 clones in the sample; roughly 89% occur only once, and around 0.88% lies in the top ten. The sample taken for sequencing was peripheral blood. The origin of the receptors is a woman between 18 and 29 years old who had recovered from COVID-19.

V usage is TRBV7-9 and J usage is TRBJ1-2, with D unresolved. Germline V gene sequence: CDR1 SEHNR, CDR2 FQNEAQ (reference sequence). The CDR3 loop spans 11 amino acids. V lost 8 bases, J lost 4 bases, and 8 bases lay in between. CDR3 DNA: TGTGCCAGCGCACAGCTCTATGGCTACACCTTC. As protein: CASAQLYGYTF.

This clone has only one observation. This chain joins TRBV5-8 and TRBJ2-1; 10 bases match TRBD2. Trimming at V came to 3 bases and at J to 0 bases, leaving 12 bases not matched to a gene. This CDR3 is built from 19 residues. From germline, CDR1 is SGHTS and CDR2 YDEGEE. CDR3 residues: CASSWRGHSGGSSYNEQFF. CDR3 nucleotide sequence: TGTGCCAGCAGCTGGAGGGGACATAGCGGGGGGAGCTCCTACAATGAGCAGTTCTTC.

The chain joins TRBV5-1 to TRBJ1-6; 7 positions agree with TRBD1. From germline, CDR1 is SGHRS and CDR2 YFSETQ. This CDR3 is built from 14 residues. The V segment lost 4 bases and the J segment 5 bases; nucleotides outside the gene matches: 3. The CDR3 protein is CASSRGQNNSPLHF. CDR3 DNA: TGCGCCAGCAGCAGGGGACAGAATAATTCACCCCTCCACTTT.

The chain combines TRBV5-6 with TRBJ2-5; 7 bases align to TRBD1. The length of the CDR3 is 14 residues. Unmatched junction bases numbered 7, after V lost 3 bases and J lost 5 bases. Germline V gives CDR1 SGHDT, CDR2 YYEEEE. The CDR3 DNA follows: TGTGCCAGCAGCTGGTACAGGGGAGAGGAGACCCAGTACTTC. It translates to CASSWYRGEETQYF. Supplemented by reference TRBV5-6 and TRBJ2-5, the full variable domain reads DAGVTQSPTHLIKTRGQQVTLRCSPKSGHDTVSWYQQALGQGPQFIFQYYEEEERQRGNFPDRFSGHQFPNYSSELNVNALLLGDSALYLCASSWYRGEETQYFGPGTRLLVL.

The chain recombines TRBV10-3 with TRBJ2-7; D uncertain. V was clipped by 10 bases and J by 0 bases, with 10 bases between them. Germline V CDR1 and CDR2: ENHRY, SYGVKD. The CDR3 runs to 12 residues. The CDR3 protein is CATSGSSYEQYV. CDR3 sequence (DNA): TGTGCCACCTCCGGTAGCTCCTACGAGCAGTACGTC.

This rearrangement joins TRBV20-1 to TRBJ2-1; possible D gene TRBD2, 5 bases. Germline V CDR1 and CDR2: DFQATT, SNEGSKA (reference sequence). The CDR3 runs 13 residues. The germline V and J ends were trimmed by 3 bases and 8 bases, with 14 bases remaining between them. In nucleotides, the CDR3 is TGCAGTGCTAGTCCCGGAAACGGGGATGAGCAGTTCTTC. It is translated as CSASPGNGDEQFF.

The chain has TRBV19 and TRBJ1-4, with D perhaps TRBD1 (6 bases). Trimming pared 7 bases from V and 0 bases from J, leaving 15 bases between. The CDR3 extends over 16 amino acids. The V gene's germline CDR1 is LNHDA and CDR2 SQIVND (reference sequence). The CDR3 nucleotides are TGTGCCAGTAAAAACAGGGCCACGGCAACTAATGAAAAACTGTTTTTT. It is translated as CASKNRATATNEKLFF.

This rearrangement joins TRBV6-2 or TRBV6-3 to TRBJ2-6; tentatively, D is TRBD1 (6 bases). The CDR3 length is 16 residues. Germline V gives CDR1 MNHEY, CDR2 SVGEGT. The ends were cut back, 6 bases at V and 7 bases at J, with 19 bases in the middle. CDR3 protein: CASSDQGRAGANVLTF. DNA for the CDR3: TGTGCCAGCAGCGATCAGGGGCGGGCGGGTGCCAACGTCCTGACTTTC.

This clone was found once. The chain is built from TRBV27 and TRBJ1-1, with D perhaps TRBD1 (5 bases). V gave up 2 bases and J gave up 4 bases, with 8 bases separating them. Per germline, CDR1 MNHEY and CDR2 SMNVEV (reference sequence). CDR3 length: 13 residues. CDR3 sequence (DNA): TGTGCCAGCAGTTTACAGGGAACCACTGAAGCTTTCTTT. This translates into CASSLQGTTEAFF.

Points on this clone: Additional DNA sequences in this sample encode the identical CDR3. The chain links TRBV20-1 to TRBJ1-5, with D possibly being TRBD1 (5 bases). Germline V gene sequence: CDR1 DFQATT, CDR2 SNEGSKA (reference sequence). This CDR3 is 14 amino acids long. V was shortened by 3 bases and J by 0 bases, with 9 bases between the two germline ends. CDR3 DNA sequence: TGCAGTGCTAGTAGGGGCTATAGCAATCAGCCCCAGCATTTT. It yields the protein CSASRGYSNQPQHF.

The V and J genes are TRBV2 and TRBJ2-1; 12 bases fit TRBD2. After removal of 6 bases from V and 7 bases from J, the junction contained 16 bases not matched to a gene. The CDR3 extends over 18 amino acids. Germline CDR1 SNHLY, CDR2 FYNNEI. The CDR3 bases are TGTGCCAGCAGCCGCCCGTCTAGCGGGAGGGGGGAGATGAATGAGCAGTTCTTC. It is translated as CASSRPSSGRGEMNEQFF.

The chain uses TRBV4-3 and TRBJ2-2; 9 bases are a match to TRBD2. The CDR3 spans 15 residues. The J segment lost 4 bases and the V segment lost 4 bases, leaving 4 bases of the junction unmatched. Germline CDR1 and CDR2: LGHNA and YSLEER. CDR3 sequence reads: CASSPGLAFTGELFF. CDR3 DNA: TGCGCCAGCAGCCCGGGACTAGCCTTCACCGGGGAGCTGTTTTTT.

The V and J genes are TRBV30 and TRBJ1-5, with D unclear. In germline, CDR1 is GTSNPN, CDR2 SVGIG (reference sequence). Trimming took 3 bases from V and 0 from J, leaving 18 bases between them. CDR3 length: 17 amino acids. The CDR3 here is CAWSLRRVPYSNQPQHF. The CDR3 DNA reads as TGTGCCTGGAGCCTAAGGAGGGTCCCTTATAGCAATCAGCCCCAGCATTTT.

The CDR3 spells CASSPTGSGSYEQYF. CDR3 bases: TGTGCCAGCTCACCGACGGGTAGCGGGTCCTACGAGCAGTACTTC. The chain links TRBV18 to TRBJ2-7; TRBD2 matches 7 bases. Germline lookup yields CDR1 KGHSH and CDR2 LQKENI. Trimming cost V 3 bases and J 1 base; bases outside gene matches: 6. This CDR3 comprises 15 residues. Looking up the rest from reference TRBV18 and TRBJ2-7 gives the full variable domain: NAGVMQNPRHLVRRRGQEARLRCSPMKGHSHVYWYRQLPEEGLKFMVYLQKENIIDESGMPKERFSAEFPKEGPSILRIQQVVRGDSAAYFCASSPTGSGSYEQYFGPGTRLTVT.

This chain's CDR3 is CSSGLAGSYEQYV. The CDR3 DNA sequence: TGCAGCTCGGGACTAGCGGGGTCCTACGAGCAGTACGTC. This sequence joins TRBV29-1 and TRBJ2-7; 13 bases align to TRBD2. V dropped 8 bases and J dropped 1; count of bases not matched to a gene: 2. The CDR3 totals 13 residues. CDR1 is SQVTM, CDR2 ANQGSEA, per germline.

This chain joins TRBV6-5 and TRBJ1-1; 7 nucleotides line up with TRBD1. The ends lost 2 bases at V and 0 bases at J; junction bases unmatched: 3. Germline CDR1 and CDR2: MNHEY and SVGAGI. This CDR3 has 15 amino acids. CDR3 loop: CASSYRGRLNTEAFF. DNA of the CDR3: TGTGCCAGCAGTTACAGGGGGCGATTGAACACTGAAGCTTTCTTT.

J is TRBJ2-1 and V is TRBV5-1, with D possibly TRBD1 on 6 matching bases. The V gene lost 5 bases and the J gene lost 7 bases, with 19 bases spanning the gap. Per germline, CDR1 SGHRS and CDR2 YFSETQ. The CDR3 contains 15 residues. The CDR3: CASRPLQGPSNEQFF. CDR3 DNA: TGCGCCAGCAGACCCCTACAGGGACCATCAAATGAGCAGTTCTTC.

The V and J genes are TRBV2 and TRBJ1-6; 7 bases match TRBD1. V lost 3 bases, J lost 9 bases, and 14 bases stayed unmatched. The CDR3 spans 17 residues. Germline V gene lookup returns CDR1 SNHLY and CDR2 FYNNEI. CDR3 loop: CASSDLPRQGRSSPLHF. The CDR3 region has the DNA TGTGCCAGCAGTGATTTACCGCGACAGGGACGGTCTTCACCCCTCCACTTT.

This clone occurred once. This chain connects TRBV11-2 to TRBJ2-3, with 7 bases lining up with TRBD2. The germline CDR1 and CDR2 sequences are SGHAT and FQNNGV. The V and J ends lost 5 bases and 0 bases, in that order; junction bases with no gene match: 2. The CDR3 is 14 residues long. CDR3 protein: CASSRGSSTDTQYF. CDR3 sequence (DNA): TGTGCCAGCAGCCGCGGGAGTAGCACAGATACGCAGTATTTT.

This chain uses TRBV19 with TRBJ2-4; 7 bases map to TRBD1. The CDR3 loop spans 16 amino acids. Germline lookup yields CDR1 LNHDA and CDR2 SQIVND (reference sequence). Trimming took 0 bases from V and 6 from J; bases not matched to a gene: 8. CDR3: CASSIDSRTGRNIQYF. The CDR3 DNA reads as TGTGCCAGTAGTATAGATTCCCGGACAGGCAGAAACATTCAGTACTTC.

The chain recombines TRBV7-8 with TRBJ2-5; the D gene is possibly TRBD2 (5 bases). From germline, CDR1 is SGHVS and CDR2 FQNEAQ. V lost 1 base and J 2 bases, leaving 5 bases between the germline ends. This CDR3 has 13 amino acids. The CDR3 sequence is CASSLGTQETQYF. The CDR3 DNA is TGTGCCAGCAGCTTAGGGACTCAAGAGACCCAGTACTTC.

The rearrangement links TRBV7-8 to TRBJ2-7, with 10 bases fitting TRBD1. The germline CDR1 and CDR2 sequences are SGHVS and FQNEAQ. The CDR3 spans 14 residues. V lost 5 bases and J lost 7; bases outside the gene matches: 8. The chain's CDR3 is CASSTRQGAGEQYF. In DNA, the CDR3 is TGTGCCAGCAGCACCCGACAGGGGGCGGGGGAGCAGTACTTC.